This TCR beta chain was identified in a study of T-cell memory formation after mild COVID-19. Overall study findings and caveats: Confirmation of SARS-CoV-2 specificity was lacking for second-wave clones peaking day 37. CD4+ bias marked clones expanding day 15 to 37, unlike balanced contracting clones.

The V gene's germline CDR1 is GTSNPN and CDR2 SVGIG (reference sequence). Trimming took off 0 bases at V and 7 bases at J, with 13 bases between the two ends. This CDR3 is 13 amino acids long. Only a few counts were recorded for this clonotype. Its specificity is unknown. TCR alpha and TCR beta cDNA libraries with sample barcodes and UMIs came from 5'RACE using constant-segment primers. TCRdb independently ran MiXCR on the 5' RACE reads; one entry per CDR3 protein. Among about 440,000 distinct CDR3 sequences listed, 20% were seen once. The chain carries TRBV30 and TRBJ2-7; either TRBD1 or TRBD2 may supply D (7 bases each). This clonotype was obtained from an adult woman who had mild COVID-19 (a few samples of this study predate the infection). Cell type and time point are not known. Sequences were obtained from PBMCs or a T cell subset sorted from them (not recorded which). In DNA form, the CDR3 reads TGTGCCTGGAGTGTCGGGACAGCGGGGGAGCAGTACTTC. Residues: CAWSVGTAGEQYF.